This T cell receptor (beta chain) derives from a study of patients and donors after allogeneic stem cell transplantation. MiXCR, applied by TCRdb to the RT-PCR reads, yields one record per CDR3 protein. The sample consists of about 960,000 distinct CDR3 sequences, under 20% of them appearing once. This clonotype was seen more than once but under ten times. The CDR3 consists of 13 residues. Deletions cut 2 bases from V and 3 bases from J, with 8 bases between. Germline-derived CDR1 and CDR2 are MNHNY and SVGAGI (reference sequence). This rearrangement joins TRBV6-6 to TRBJ2-7; D remains unclear. Sample: blood, either unsorted or a sorted T cell fraction (not recorded which). The clonotype comes from a human donor who was either an allogeneic HSCT recipient or a stem cell or donor lymphocyte infusion donor (not recorded which). It is not recorded whose cells these are; they may come from a transplant donor. DNA of the CDR3: TGTGCCAGCAGTTACGACCAGGTCTACGAGCAGTACTTC. Residues: CASSYDQVYEQYF.